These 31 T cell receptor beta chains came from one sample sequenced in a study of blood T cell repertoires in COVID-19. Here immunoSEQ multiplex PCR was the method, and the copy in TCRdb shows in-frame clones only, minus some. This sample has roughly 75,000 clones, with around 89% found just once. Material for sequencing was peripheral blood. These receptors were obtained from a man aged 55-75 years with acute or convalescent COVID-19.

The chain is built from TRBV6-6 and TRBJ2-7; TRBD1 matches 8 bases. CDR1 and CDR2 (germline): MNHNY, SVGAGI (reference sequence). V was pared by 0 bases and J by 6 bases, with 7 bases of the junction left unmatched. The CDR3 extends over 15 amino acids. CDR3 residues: CASSYSSDRGTEQYF. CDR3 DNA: TGTGCCAGCAGTTACTCGAGCGACAGGGGTACCGAGCAGTACTTC.

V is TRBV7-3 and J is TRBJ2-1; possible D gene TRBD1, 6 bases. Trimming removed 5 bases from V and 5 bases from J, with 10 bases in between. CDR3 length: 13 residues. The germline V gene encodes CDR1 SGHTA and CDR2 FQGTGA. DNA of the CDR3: TGTGCCAGCAGCCAAACAGGGAACAATGAGCAGTTCTTC. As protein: CASSQTGNNEQFF.

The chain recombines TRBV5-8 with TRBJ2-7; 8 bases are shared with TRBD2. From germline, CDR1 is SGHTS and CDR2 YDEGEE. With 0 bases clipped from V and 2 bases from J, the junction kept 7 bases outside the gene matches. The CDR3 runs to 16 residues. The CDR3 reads CASSLGRGGITYEQYF. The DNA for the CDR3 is TGTGCCAGCAGCTTGGGACGGGGGGGCATAACCTACGAGCAGTACTTC. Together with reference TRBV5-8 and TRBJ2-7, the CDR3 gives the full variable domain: EAGVTQSPTHLIKTRGQQATLRCSPISGHTSVYWYQQALGLGLQFLLWYDEGEERNRGNFPPRFSGRQFPNYSSELNVNALELEDSALYLCASSLGRGGITYEQYFGPGTRLTVT.

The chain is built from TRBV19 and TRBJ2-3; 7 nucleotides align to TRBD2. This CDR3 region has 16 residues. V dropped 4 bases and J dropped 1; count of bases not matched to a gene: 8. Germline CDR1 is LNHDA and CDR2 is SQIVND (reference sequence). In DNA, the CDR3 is TGTGCCAGTAGTACCGCTGGTGCGGGAGGCACAGATACGCAGTATTTT. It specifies CASSTAGAGGTDTQYF.

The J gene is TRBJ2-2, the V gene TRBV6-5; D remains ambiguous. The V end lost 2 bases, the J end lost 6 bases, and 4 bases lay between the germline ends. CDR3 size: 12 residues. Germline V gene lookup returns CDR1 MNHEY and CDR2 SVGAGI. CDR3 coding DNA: TGTGCCAGCAGTTACCGTCCCGGGGAGCTGTTTTTT. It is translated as CASSYRPGELFF.

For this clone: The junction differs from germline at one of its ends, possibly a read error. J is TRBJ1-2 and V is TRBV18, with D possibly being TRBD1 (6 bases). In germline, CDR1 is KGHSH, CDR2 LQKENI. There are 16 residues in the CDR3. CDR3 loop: CASAPGATEHSGGYTF. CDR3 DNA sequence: TGTGCCAGCGCACCAGGGGCCACAGAACACTCGGGCGGCTACACCTTC. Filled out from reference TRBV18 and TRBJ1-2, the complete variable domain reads NAGVMQNPRHLVRRRGQEARLRCSPMKGHSHVYWYRQLPEEGLKFMVYLQKENIIDESGMPKERFSAEFPKEGPSILRIQQVVRGDSAAYFCASAPGATEHSGGYTFGSGTRLTVV.

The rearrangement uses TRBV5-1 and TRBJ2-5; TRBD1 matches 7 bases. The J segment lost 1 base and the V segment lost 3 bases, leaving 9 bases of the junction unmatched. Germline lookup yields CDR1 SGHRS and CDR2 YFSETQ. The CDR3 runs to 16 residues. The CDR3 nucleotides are TGCGCCAGCAGCTCAGGCGACAGGGCACCCCAAGAGACCCAGTACTTC. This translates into CASSSGDRAPQETQYF. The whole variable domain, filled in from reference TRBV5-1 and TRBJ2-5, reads KAGVTQTPRYLIKTRGQQVTLSCSPISGHRSVSWYQQTPGQGLQFLFEYFSETQRNKGNFPGRFSGRQFSNSRSEMNVSTLELGDSALYLCASSSGDRAPQETQYFGPGTRLLVL.

The CDR3 region has the DNA TGTGCCAGCAGTTACGACGGGAGCCGAGCGGATACGCAGTATTTT. This sequence encodes CASSYDGSRADTQYF. The chain is built from TRBV6-2 or TRBV6-3 and TRBJ2-3, with a possible D match to TRBD2 (6 bases). Trimming took 2 bases from V and 6 from J, leaving 15 bases between them. This CDR3 spans 15 amino acids. The V gene's germline CDR1 is MNHEY and CDR2 SVGEGT.

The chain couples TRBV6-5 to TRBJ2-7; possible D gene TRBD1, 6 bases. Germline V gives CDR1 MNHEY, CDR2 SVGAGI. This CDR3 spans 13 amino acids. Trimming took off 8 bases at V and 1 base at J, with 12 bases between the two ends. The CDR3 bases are TGTGCCAGCGGTCAGGGGCCTTCCTACGAGCAGTACTTC. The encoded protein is CASGQGPSYEQYF.

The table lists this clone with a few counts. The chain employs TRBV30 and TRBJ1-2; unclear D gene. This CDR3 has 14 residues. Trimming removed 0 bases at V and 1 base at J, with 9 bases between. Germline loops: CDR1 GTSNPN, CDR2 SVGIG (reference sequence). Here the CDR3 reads CAWSVPGGNYGYTF. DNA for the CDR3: TGTGCCTGGAGTGTACCCGGCGGTAACTATGGCTACACCTTC.

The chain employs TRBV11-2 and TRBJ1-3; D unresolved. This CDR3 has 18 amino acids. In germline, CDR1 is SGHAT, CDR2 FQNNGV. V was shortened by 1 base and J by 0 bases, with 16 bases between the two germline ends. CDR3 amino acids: CASSLGRGGQPSGNTIYF. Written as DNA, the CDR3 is TGTGCCAGCAGCTTAGGGAGAGGAGGGCAGCCCTCTGGAAACACCATATATTTT.

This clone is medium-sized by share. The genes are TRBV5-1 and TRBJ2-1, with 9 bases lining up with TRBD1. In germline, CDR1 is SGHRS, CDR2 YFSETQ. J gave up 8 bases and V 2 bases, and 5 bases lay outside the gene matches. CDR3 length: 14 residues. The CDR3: CASSFRGQGDEQFF. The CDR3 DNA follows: TGCGCCAGCAGCTTTAGGGGACAGGGCGATGAGCAGTTCTTC.

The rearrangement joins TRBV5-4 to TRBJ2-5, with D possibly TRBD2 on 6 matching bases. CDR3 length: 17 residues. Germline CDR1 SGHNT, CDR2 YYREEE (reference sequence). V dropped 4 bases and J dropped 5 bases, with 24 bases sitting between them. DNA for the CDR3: TGTGCCAGCAGCCCAGTGGGCGGACCTAGCGCCGCGGAGACCCAGTACTTC. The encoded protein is CASSPVGGPSAAETQYF. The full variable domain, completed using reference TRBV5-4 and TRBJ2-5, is ETGVTQSPTHLIKTRGQQVTLRCSSQSGHNTVSWYQQALGQGPQFIFQYYREEENGRGNFPPRFSGLQFPNYSSELNVNALELDDSALYLCASSPVGGPSAAETQYFGPGTRLLVL.

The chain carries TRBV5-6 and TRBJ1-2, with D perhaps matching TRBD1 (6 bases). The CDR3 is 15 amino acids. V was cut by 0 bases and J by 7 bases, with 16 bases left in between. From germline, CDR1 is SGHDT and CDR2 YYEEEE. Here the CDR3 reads CASSLDRVFSSGYTF. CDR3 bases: TGTGCCAGCAGCTTGGACAGGGTTTTCTCAAGTGGCTACACCTTC.

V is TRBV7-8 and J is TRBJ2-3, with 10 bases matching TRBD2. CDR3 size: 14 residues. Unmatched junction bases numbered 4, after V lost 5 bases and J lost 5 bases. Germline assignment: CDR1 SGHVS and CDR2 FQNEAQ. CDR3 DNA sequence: TGTGCCAGCAGCCCCCCTAGCGGGAGAGATACGCAGTATTTT. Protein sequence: CASSPPSGRDTQYF.

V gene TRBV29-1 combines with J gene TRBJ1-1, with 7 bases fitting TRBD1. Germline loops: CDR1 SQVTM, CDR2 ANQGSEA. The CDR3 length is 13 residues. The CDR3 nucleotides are TGCAGTGTATCGAGGCAGGGGGACACTGAAGCTTTCTTT. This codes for CSVSRQGDTEAFF.

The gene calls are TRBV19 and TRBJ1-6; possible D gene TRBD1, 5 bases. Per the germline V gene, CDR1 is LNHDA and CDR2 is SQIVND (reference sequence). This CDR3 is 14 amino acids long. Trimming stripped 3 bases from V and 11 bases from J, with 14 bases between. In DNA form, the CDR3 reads TGTGCCAGTAGTATTGGGCCGGGGGTACCACCCCTCCACTTT. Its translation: CASSIGPGVPPLHF.

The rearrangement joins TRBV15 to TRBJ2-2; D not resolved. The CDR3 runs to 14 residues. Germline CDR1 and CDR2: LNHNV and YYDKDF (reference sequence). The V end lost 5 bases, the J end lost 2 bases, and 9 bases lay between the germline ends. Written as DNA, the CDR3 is TGTGCCACCAGCGCAAACTCAAACACCGGGGAGCTGTTTTTT. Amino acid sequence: CATSANSNTGELFF.

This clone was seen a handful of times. DNA of the CDR3: TGTGCCAGCAGTTTAGTCGGGCGGGGCAGCACAGATACGCAGTATTTT. The encoded protein is CASSLVGRGSTDTQYF. The V call is TRBV27, the J call TRBJ2-3, with D perhaps matching TRBD2 (6 bases). V was cut by 2 bases and J by 0 bases, with 12 bases left in between. CDR1 is MNHEY, CDR2 SMNVEV, per germline (reference sequence). The CDR3 sequence is 16 residues long.

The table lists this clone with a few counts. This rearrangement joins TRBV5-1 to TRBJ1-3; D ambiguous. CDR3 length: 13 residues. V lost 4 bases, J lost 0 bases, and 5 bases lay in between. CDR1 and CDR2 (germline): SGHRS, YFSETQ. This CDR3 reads CASSEGSGNTIYF. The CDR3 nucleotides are TGCGCCAGCAGCGAGGGCTCTGGAAACACCATATATTTT.

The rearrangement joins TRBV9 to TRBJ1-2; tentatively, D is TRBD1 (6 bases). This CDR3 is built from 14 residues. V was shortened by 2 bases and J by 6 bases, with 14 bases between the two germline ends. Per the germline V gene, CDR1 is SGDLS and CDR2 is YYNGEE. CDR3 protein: CASSVTGGADGYTF. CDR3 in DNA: TGTGCCAGCAGCGTGACGGGGGGGGCAGATGGCTACACCTTC.

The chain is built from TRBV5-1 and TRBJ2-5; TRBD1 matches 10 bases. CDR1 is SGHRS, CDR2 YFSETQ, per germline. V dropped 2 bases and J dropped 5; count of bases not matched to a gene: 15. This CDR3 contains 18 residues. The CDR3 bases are TGCGCCAGCAGCTTACCCCGGGGGAGACAGGGGGCTCAGGAGACCCAGTACTTC. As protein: CASSLPRGRQGAQETQYF.

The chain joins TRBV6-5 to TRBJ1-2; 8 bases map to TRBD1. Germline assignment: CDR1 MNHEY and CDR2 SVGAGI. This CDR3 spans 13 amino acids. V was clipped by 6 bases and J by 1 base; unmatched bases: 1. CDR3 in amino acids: CASSRGHNYGYTF. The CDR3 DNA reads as TGTGCCAGCAGCAGGGGGCATAACTATGGCTACACCTTC.

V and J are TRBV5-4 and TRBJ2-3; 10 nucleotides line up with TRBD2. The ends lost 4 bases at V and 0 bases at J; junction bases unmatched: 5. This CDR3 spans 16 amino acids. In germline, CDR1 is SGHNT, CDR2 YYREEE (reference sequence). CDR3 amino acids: CASSPAGLASTDTQYF. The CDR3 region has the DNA TGTGCCAGCAGCCCGGCGGGACTAGCGAGCACAGATACGCAGTATTTT. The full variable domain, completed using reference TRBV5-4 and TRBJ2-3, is ETGVTQSPTHLIKTRGQQVTLRCSSQSGHNTVSWYQQALGQGPQFIFQYYREEENGRGNFPPRFSGLQFPNYSSELNVNALELDDSALYLCASSPAGLASTDTQYFGPGTRLTVL.

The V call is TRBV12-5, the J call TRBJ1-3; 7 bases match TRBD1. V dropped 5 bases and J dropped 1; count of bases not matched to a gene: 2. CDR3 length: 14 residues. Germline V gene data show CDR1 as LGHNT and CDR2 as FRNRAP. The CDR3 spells CASGPTGSGNTIYF. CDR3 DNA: TGTGCTAGTGGTCCGACAGGGTCTGGAAACACCATATATTTT.

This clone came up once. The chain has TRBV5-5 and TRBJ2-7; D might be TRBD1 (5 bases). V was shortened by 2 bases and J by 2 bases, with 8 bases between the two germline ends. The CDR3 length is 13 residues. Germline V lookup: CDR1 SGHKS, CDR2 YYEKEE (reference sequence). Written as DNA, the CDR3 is TGTGCCAGCAGCTTATCAGGGACCTACGAGCAGTACTTC. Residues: CASSLSGTYEQYF. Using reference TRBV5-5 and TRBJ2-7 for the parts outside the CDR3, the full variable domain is DAGVTQSPTHLIKTRGQQVTLRCSPISGHKSVSWYQQVLGQGPQFIFQYYEKEERGRGNFPDRFSARQFPNYSSELNVNALLLGDSALYLCASSLSGTYEQYFGPGTRLTVT.

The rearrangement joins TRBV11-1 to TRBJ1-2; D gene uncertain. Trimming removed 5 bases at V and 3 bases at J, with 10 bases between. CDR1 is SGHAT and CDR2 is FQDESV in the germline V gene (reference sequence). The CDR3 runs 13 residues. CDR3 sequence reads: CASSPLGDYGYTF. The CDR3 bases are TGTGCCAGCAGCCCCCTCGGAGACTATGGCTACACCTTC.

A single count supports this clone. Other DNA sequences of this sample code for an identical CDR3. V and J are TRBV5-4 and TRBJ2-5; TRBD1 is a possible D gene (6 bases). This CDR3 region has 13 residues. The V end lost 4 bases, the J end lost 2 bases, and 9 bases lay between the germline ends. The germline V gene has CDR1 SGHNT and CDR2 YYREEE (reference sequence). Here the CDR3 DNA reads TGTGCCAGCAGCGGGGGCAGGCAAGAGACCCAGTACTTC. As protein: CASSGGRQETQYF.

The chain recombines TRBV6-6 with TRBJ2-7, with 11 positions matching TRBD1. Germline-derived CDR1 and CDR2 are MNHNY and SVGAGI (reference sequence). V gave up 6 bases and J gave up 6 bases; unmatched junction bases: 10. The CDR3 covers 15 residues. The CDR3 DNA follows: TGTGCCAGCAGCCCGACTCGGGACAGGGGGTCCGAGCAGTACTTC. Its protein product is CASSPTRDRGSEQYF.

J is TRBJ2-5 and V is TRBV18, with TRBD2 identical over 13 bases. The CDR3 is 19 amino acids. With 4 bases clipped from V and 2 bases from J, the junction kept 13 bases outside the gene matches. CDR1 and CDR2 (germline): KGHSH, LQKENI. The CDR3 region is CASSQGQPTSGGTQETQYF. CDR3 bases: TGTGCCAGCTCACAGGGACAGCCGACTAGCGGGGGGACACAAGAGACCCAGTACTTC. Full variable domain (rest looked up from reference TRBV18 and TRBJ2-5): NAGVMQNPRHLVRRRGQEARLRCSPMKGHSHVYWYRQLPEEGLKFMVYLQKENIIDESGMPKERFSAEFPKEGPSILRIQQVVRGDSAAYFCASSQGQPTSGGTQETQYFGPGTRLLVL.

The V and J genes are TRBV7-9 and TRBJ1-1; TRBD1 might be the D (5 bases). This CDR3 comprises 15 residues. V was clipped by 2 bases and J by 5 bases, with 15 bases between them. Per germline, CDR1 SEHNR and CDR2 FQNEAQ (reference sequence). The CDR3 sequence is CASSLSGARGTEAFF. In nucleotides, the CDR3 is TGTGCCAGCAGCTTAAGCGGGGCGCGGGGAACTGAAGCTTTCTTT.